This T cell receptor beta chain was identified in a study of T cell repertoires in cytomegalovirus infection. Study summary: Newly reported HLA-C-restricted and thoroughly characterized HLA-B-restricted CMV epitopes were employed.

Germline CDR1 reads SGHVS; CDR2 reads FQNEAQ. V was clipped by 3 bases and J by 7 bases, with 16 bases between them. The CDR3 length is 16 residues. TCRdb passed the reads through MiXCR, listing each CDR3 protein once. The data show roughly 700,000 distinct CDR3 sequences, roughly 30% seen once. On this clonotype itself: Antigen: not known.

The rearrangement joins TRBV7-8 to TRBJ1-6; D is uncertain. Sequencing used cultured PBMCs, obtained from culture after CMV antigen stimulation. The sequence was collected from a human donor in good health (CMV status not recorded). Some clones in this sample may be carry-over from other donors' samples. For the CDR3, the DNA is TGTGCCAGCAGCTTTAACCCTTCGAACGGCAATTCACCCCTCCACTTT. Translated: CASSFNPSNGNSPLHF.